This section outlines one T cell receptor (beta chain) sequence together with its context. Original analysis: Amplifying reference gene primers gave estimates of nucleated cell counts. Libraries were prepared by immunoSEQ multiplex PCR; TCRdb keeps only in-frame clonotypes and omits some of them. For V, J and clone size, that table is used; D and trimming come from the DNA. This table holds about 70,000 clones, roughly nine tenths found once. Trimming shortened V by 5 bases and J by 0 bases, and 14 bases separated the two germline ends. Germline V gene lookup returns CDR1 SGHTA and CDR2 FQGNSA. The CDR3 spans 15 residues. This entry belongs to a study of blood T cell repertoires in COVID-19. Background on the study: Both acute and convalescent COVID-19 samples were obtained from the United States, Italy and Spain.

The clonotype originates from a man aged 65 to 85 with active COVID-19. What was sequenced was peripheral blood. The V gene is TRBV7-2, the J gene TRBJ2-7, with D possibly being TRBD1 (6 bases). The CDR3 reads CASSLGAGSSYEQYF. DNA of the CDR3: TGTGCCAGCAGCCTGGGGGCAGGAAGCTCCTACGAGCAGTACTTC.